This TCR beta chain was found in a study of cytomegalovirus exposure and HLA in healthy donors. This CDR3 contains 13 residues. V trimming: 6 bases; J trimming: 11 bases; junction bases outside the gene matches: 10. Germline V gives CDR1 MDHEN, CDR2 SYDVKM. Study-level results: Reported performance of the classifier showed diagnosis of cytomegalovirus status with high specificity and sensitivity. The study reported that TCR beta sequences accurately predicted HLA-A and HLA-B alleles in most subjects. Associated with HLA alleles at 0.05 false discovery rate in a later analysis were 16,951 TCR beta sequences.

Primers for the PCR totalled 60 Vbeta and 13 Jbeta. Method: immunoSEQ multiplex PCR; TCRdb's copy keeps in-frame clones and lacks some. The table includes roughly 170,000 clones, around 84% detected once. On this clone: The antigen remains unidentified.

Material for sequencing was PBMCs. The rearrangement joins TRBV28 to TRBJ1-1; TRBD1 agrees at 9 bases. This clonotype was sampled from a girl aged 2 to 10 in good health and CMV-seropositive. The CDR3: CASRRGTGPGAFF. The CDR3 DNA follows: TGTGCCAGCAGGAGGGGGACAGGGCCCGGGGCTTTCTTT.